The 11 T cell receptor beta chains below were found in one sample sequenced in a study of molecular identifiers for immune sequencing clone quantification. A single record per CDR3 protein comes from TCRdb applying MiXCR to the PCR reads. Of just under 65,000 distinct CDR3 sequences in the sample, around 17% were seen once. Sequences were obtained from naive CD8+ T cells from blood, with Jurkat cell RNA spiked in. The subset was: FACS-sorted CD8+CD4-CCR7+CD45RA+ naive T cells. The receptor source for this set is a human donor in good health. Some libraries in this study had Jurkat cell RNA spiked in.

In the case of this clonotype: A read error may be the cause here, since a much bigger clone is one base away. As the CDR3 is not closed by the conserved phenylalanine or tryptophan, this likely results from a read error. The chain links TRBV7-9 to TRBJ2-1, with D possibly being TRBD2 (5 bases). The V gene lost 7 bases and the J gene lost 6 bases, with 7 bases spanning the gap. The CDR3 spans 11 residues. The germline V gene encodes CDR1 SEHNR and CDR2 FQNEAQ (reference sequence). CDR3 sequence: CASMLANEQFL. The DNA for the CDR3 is TGTGCCAGCATGCTAGCCAATGAGCAGTTCCTC.

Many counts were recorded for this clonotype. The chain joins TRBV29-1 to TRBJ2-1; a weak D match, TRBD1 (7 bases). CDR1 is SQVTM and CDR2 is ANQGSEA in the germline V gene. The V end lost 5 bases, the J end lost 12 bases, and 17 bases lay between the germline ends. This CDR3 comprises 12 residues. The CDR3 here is CSVPEGAGWQFF. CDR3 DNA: TGCAGCGTTCCGGAGGGGGCAGGGTGGCAGTTCTTC.

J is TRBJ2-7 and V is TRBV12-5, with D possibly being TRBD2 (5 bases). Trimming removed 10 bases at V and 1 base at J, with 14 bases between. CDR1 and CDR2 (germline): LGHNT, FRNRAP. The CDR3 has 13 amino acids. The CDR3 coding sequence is TGTGCTACTAGAGGGCCTGAATCCTACGAGCAGTACTTC. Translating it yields CATRGPESYEQYF.

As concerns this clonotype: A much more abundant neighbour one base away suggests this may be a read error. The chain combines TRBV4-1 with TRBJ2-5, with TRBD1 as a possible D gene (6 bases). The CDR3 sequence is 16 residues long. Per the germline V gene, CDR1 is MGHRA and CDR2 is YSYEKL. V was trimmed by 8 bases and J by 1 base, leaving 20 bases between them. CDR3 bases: TGCGCCAGCGGCCCAAGAACAGGGTCGGTCCAAGAGACCCAGTACTTC. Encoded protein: CASGPRTGSVQETQYF.

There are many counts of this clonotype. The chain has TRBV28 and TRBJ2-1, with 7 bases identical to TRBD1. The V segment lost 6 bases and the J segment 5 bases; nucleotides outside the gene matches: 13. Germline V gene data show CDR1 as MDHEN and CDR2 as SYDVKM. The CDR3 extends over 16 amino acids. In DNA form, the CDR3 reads TGTGCCAGCAGCAAAGGTACAGGGCAGGGGGACAATGAGCAGTTCTTC. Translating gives CASSKGTGQGDNEQFF.

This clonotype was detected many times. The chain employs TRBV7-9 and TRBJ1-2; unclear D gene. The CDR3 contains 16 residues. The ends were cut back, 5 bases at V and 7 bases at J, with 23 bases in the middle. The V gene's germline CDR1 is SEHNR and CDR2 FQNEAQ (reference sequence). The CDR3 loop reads CASSPEGGSELFGYTF. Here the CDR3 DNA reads TGTGCCAGCAGCCCCGAAGGAGGGTCGGAGCTATTTGGCTACACCTTC.

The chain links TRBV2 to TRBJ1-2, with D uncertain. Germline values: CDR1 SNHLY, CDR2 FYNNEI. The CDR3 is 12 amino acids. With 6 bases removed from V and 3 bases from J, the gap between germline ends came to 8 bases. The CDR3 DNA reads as TGTGCCAGCAGAACAGAGCACTATGGCTACACCTTC. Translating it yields CASRTEHYGYTF.

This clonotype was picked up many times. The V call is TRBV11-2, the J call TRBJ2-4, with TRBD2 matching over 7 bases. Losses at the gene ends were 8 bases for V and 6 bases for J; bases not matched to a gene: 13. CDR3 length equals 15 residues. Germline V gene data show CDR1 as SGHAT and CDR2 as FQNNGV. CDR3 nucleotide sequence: TGTGCCAGCCTATTGGGAGGGCTCAAAGGAAACATTCAGTACTTC. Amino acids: CASLLGGLKGNIQYF.

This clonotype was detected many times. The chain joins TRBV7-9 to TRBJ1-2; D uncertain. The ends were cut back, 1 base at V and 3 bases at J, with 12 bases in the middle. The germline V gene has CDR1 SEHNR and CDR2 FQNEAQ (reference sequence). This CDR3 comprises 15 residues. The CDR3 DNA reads TGTGCCAGCAGCTTAGGTTCTACGGGAGACTATGGCTACACCTTC. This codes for CASSLGSTGDYGYTF.

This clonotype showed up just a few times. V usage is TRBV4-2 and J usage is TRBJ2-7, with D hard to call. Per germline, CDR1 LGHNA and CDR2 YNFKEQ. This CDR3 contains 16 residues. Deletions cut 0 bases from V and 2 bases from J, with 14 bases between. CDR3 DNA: TGTGCCAGCAGCCAAGATTCGGGTTTGGCTACCTACGAGCAGTACTTC. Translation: CASSQDSGLATYEQYF.

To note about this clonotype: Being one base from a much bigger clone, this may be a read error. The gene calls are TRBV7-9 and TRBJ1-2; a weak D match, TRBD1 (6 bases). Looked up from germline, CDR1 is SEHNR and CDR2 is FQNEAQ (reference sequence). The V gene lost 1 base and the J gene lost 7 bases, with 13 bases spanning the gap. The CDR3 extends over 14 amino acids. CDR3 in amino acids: CASSLGDGGLGYTF. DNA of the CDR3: TGTGCCAGCAGCTTAGGGGACGGGGGGCTTGGCTACACCTTC.